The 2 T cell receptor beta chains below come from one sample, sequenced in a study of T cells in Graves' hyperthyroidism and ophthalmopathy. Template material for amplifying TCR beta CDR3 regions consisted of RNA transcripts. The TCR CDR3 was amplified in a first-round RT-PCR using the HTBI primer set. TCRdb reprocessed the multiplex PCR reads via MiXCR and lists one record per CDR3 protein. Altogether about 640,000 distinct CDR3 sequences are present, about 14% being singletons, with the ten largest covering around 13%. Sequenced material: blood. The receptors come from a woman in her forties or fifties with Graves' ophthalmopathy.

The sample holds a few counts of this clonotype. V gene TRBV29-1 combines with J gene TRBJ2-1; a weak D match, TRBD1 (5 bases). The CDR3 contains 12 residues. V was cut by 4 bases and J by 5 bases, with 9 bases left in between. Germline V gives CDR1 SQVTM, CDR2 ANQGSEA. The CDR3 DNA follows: TGCAGCGTTGTAACGGACAACAATGAGCAGTTCTTC. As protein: CSVVTDNNEQFF.

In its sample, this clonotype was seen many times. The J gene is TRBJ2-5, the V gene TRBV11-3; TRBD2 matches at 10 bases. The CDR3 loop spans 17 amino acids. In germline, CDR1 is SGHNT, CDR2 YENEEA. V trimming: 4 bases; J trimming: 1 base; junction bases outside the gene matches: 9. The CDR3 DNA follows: TGTGCCAGCAGCTCGCCGGGACTAGCGTCGCTCCAAGAGACCCAGTACTTC. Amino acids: CASSSPGLASLQETQYF.